This T cell receptor (beta chain) is drawn from a study of long-term antiretroviral therapy in people with HIV. Overall study: Specimens dating back about a decade before the 2015 immediate-ART recommendation are the oldest included.

This CDR3 is 14 amino acids long. J was trimmed by 2 bases and V by 7 bases; bases with no gene match: 4. CDR1 and CDR2 (germline): SGHRS, YFSETQ. At survey level, the immunoSEQ assay was run in its v3.0 version. Method: immunoSEQ multiplex PCR; TCRdb's copy keeps in-frame clones and lacks some. Here the sample spans almost 35,000 clones, around 94% being singletons. With regard to this clone: Its antigen is not known.

At minimum, one pre-ART and two post-ART PBMC samples were obtained from each donor. Study observations and caveats: Repertoires from HIV showed CDR3 length ranges narrower than those of controls. No data were available on ART adherence, viral resistance or therapy changes.

V and J are TRBV5-1 and TRBJ1-1; 11 bases agree with TRBD1. Source: unsorted PBMCs, taken around 5.5 years after starting antiretroviral therapy. The origin of this receptor is a woman aged 45 to 65 with HIV. As DNA, the CDR3 is TGCGCCAGCGCATGGACAGGGGGCAACACTGAAGCTTTCTTT. Its translation: CASAWTGGNTEAFF. The variable domain in full, with the rest retrieved from reference TRBV5-1 and TRBJ1-1, is KAGVTQTPRYLIKTRGQQVTLSCSPISGHRSVSWYQQTPGQGLQFLFEYFSETQRNKGNFPGRFSGRQFSNSRSEMNVSTLELGDSALYLCASAWTGGNTEAFFGQGTRLTVV.